Below, 20 T cell receptor beta chains from the same sample are listed, as sequenced in a study of cytomegalovirus exposure and HLA in healthy donors. Primers included in the PCR were 60 Vbeta and 13 Jbeta primers. The method was immunoSEQ multiplex PCR; TCRdb's version includes in-frame clones alone and lacks a portion of them. The sample consists of roughly 100,000 clones, just over 70% of them appearing once. The specimen sequenced was PBMCs. The receptors were sampled from a boy aged 10-17 years in good health and CMV-seronegative.

The sample holds one count of this clone. The V call is TRBV7-2, the J call TRBJ2-7, with 7 bases aligning to TRBD1. In germline, CDR1 is SGHTA, CDR2 FQGNSA. The CDR3 consists of 12 residues. V trimming: 5 bases; J trimming: 4 bases; junction bases outside the gene matches: 2. The CDR3 bases are TGTGCCAGCAGCGAACAGGGGTACGAGCAGTACTTC. This encodes CASSEQGYEQYF.

CDR3 loop: CASSFWGEGNQPQHF. The CDR3 DNA is TGTGCCAGCAGTTTTTGGGGCGAGGGCAATCAGCCCCAGCATTTT. The chain joins TRBV27 to TRBJ1-5, with D possibly TRBD1 on 5 matching bases. This CDR3 has 15 residues. V was cut by 3 bases and J by 2 bases, with 11 bases left in between. Germline V gene lookup returns CDR1 MNHEY and CDR2 SMNVEV (reference sequence).

The chain carries TRBV30 and TRBJ1-1; perhaps TRBD1 as D (5 bases). CDR1 is GTSNPN and CDR2 is SVGIG in the germline V gene (reference sequence). Trimming shortened V by 4 bases and J by 3 bases, and 9 bases separated the two germline ends. This CDR3 contains 12 residues. The CDR3 protein is CAWTGYDTEAFF. The CDR3 DNA reads TGTGCCTGGACAGGGTACGACACTGAAGCTTTCTTT.

The chain has TRBV4-3 and TRBJ2-2; D perhaps matches TRBD1 (5 bases). CDR3 length equals 14 residues. The germline gives CDR1 LGHNA, CDR2 YSLEER. V was clipped by 1 base and J by 5 bases, with 8 bases between them. The CDR3 spells CASSQGRGTGELFF. The CDR3 DNA is TGCGCCAGCAGCCAAGGAAGGGGTACCGGGGAGCTGTTTTTT.

The rearrangement uses TRBV4-3 and TRBJ2-5; D is possibly TRBD1 (5 bases). CDR1 is LGHNA, CDR2 YSLEER, per germline. V lost 3 bases to trimming and J lost 1 base, with 9 bases between them. This CDR3 comprises 14 residues. The CDR3 reads CASSHRDSQETQYF. CDR3 in DNA: TGCGCCAGCAGCCACCGCGACAGCCAAGAGACCCAGTACTTC.

The genes are TRBV13 and TRBJ2-7; the D gene is possibly TRBD1 (5 bases). The V gene lost 2 bases and the J gene lost 3 bases, with 14 bases spanning the gap. This CDR3 has 15 amino acids. Per germline, CDR1 PRHDT and CDR2 FYEKMQ (reference sequence). As DNA, the CDR3 is TGTGCCAGCAGCTTAAGTCAGGGCGGTATCTACGAGCAGTACTTC. As protein: CASSLSQGGIYEQYF. The full variable domain, with the rest looked up from reference TRBV13 and TRBJ2-7, is AAGVIQSPRHLIKEKRETATLKCYPIPRHDTVYWYQQGPGQDPQFLISFYEKMQSDKGSIPDRFSAQQFSDYHSELNMSSLELGDSALYFCASSLSQGGIYEQYFGPGTRLTVT.

The chain employs TRBV9 and TRBJ1-4; a possible D gene is TRBD1 (6 bases). With 7 bases removed from V and 0 bases from J, the gap between germline ends came to 16 bases. The CDR3 is made up of 16 amino acids. Germline CDR1 is SGDLS and CDR2 is YYNGEE. CDR3 sequence (DNA): TGTGCCAGCGGGAAACGGACAGCGGCAACTAATGAAAAACTGTTTTTT. Translated: CASGKRTAATNEKLFF.

The gene calls are TRBV7-8 and TRBJ2-5, with 9 nucleotides matching TRBD1. Germline CDR1 is SGHVS and CDR2 is FQNEAQ. The CDR3 has 16 amino acids. After removal of 5 bases from V and 2 bases from J, the junction contained 9 bases not matched to a gene. The CDR3 loop reads CASSRAGTGRQETQYF. For the CDR3, the DNA is TGTGCCAGCAGCCGAGCGGGGACAGGGCGTCAAGAGACCCAGTACTTC.

The rearrangement uses TRBV5-4 and TRBJ1-2; 8 bases match TRBD1. CDR3 length equals 15 residues. Germline V gene sequence: CDR1 SGHNT, CDR2 YYREEE (reference sequence). With V trimmed by 5 bases and J by 0 bases, 6 bases remained unmatched. The CDR3 nucleotides read TGTGCCAGCAGATACCAGGGGGCCGCTAACTATGGCTACACCTTC. This encodes CASRYQGAANYGYTF.

V and J are TRBV28 and TRBJ2-7, with D possibly matching TRBD2 (5 bases). The germline V gene has CDR1 MDHEN and CDR2 SYDVKM. This CDR3 has 13 residues. Deletions cut 5 bases from V and 3 bases from J, with 11 bases between. CDR3 sequence: CASSRDYFYEQYF. For the CDR3, the DNA is TGTGCCAGCAGTCGTGACTACTTCTACGAGCAGTACTTC.

This clone was counted a single time. The chain combines TRBV28 with TRBJ2-2; 7 nucleotides match TRBD1. CDR1 and CDR2 (germline): MDHEN, SYDVKM. The junction had 6 bases not matched to a gene; V was cut back by 7 bases and J by 4 bases. CDR3 size: 14 residues. The CDR3 reads CASIEDRTTGELFF. Here the CDR3 DNA reads TGTGCCAGCATCGAGGACAGGACCACCGGGGAGCTGTTTTTT.

The chain combines TRBV10-3 with TRBJ1-4; D unresolved. V was pared by 1 base and J by 5 bases, with 8 bases between. Germline CDR1 and CDR2: ENHRY and SYGVKD. The CDR3 sequence is 14 residues long. CDR3 coding DNA: TGTGCCATCAGTGAGTGGCGGAGCAATGAAAAACTGTTTTTT. Translating it yields CAISEWRSNEKLFF.

The V gene is TRBV4-2, the J gene TRBJ2-1, with 7 nucleotides matching TRBD2. Germline CDR1 and CDR2: LGHNA and YNFKEQ. V shed 4 bases, J shed 4 bases, and the junction held 10 bases outside the gene matches. CDR3 length: 16 amino acids. CDR3 loop: CASSPVASGLYNEQFF. Written as DNA, the CDR3 is TGTGCCAGCAGCCCGGTTGCTAGCGGATTGTACAATGAGCAGTTCTTC.

This clone is classed as medium-sized (0.01 to 0.1%). The rearrangement uses TRBV6-1 and TRBJ1-3; a weak D match, TRBD1 (5 bases). Germline CDR1 reads MNHNS; CDR2 reads SASEGT. The CDR3 sequence is 15 residues long. Trimming removed 4 bases from V and 0 bases from J, with 10 bases in between. The CDR3 protein is CASSVLQDSGNTIYF. The CDR3 nucleotides are TGTGCCAGCAGTGTCCTACAGGACTCTGGAAACACCATATATTTT.

This chain joins TRBV27 and TRBJ1-4; no definite D call. The V end lost 5 bases, the J end lost 10 bases, and 11 bases lay between the germline ends. The CDR3 is 12 amino acids. CDR1 is MNHEY and CDR2 is SMNVEV in the germline V gene (reference sequence). The CDR3 reads CASSIGLGKLFF. CDR3 DNA: TGTGCCAGCAGTATCGGACTGGGAAAACTGTTTTTT.

This sequence joins TRBV4-2 and TRBJ1-4, with 7 bases that match TRBD1. The J segment lost 7 bases and the V segment lost 3 bases, leaving 11 bases of the junction unmatched. The CDR3 runs 16 residues. Germline V gives CDR1 LGHNA, CDR2 YNFKEQ. This CDR3 reads CASSHPATGSSEKLFF. The CDR3 region has the DNA TGTGCCAGCAGCCATCCAGCGACAGGGTCCAGTGAAAAACTGTTTTTT.

This clone was seen once. This sequence joins TRBV27 and TRBJ1-5; TRBD1 matches 8 bases. Germline CDR1 MNHEY, CDR2 SMNVEV (reference sequence). The trim removed 2 bases at V and 6 bases at J, leaving 6 bases unmatched. This CDR3 is built from 15 residues. The CDR3 loop is CASSLIGQGGQPQHF. The CDR3 bases are TGTGCCAGCAGTTTAATCGGACAGGGAGGTCAGCCCCAGCATTTT.

V and J are TRBV18 and TRBJ1-1, with D possibly TRBD1 on 5 matching bases. The CDR3 length is 16 residues. Trimming shortened V by 4 bases and J by 1 base, and 16 bases separated the two germline ends. Germline assignment: CDR1 KGHSH and CDR2 LQKENI. For the CDR3, the DNA is TGTGCCAGCTCACGCCAGGGTTTGGGTACGAACACTGAAGCTTTCTTT. It is translated as CASSRQGLGTNTEAFF.

The chain recombines TRBV6-5 with TRBJ1-4; tentative D call: TRBD1 (6 bases). CDR1 MNHEY and CDR2 SVGAGI come from the germline V gene. V lost 6 bases and J 3 bases, leaving 14 bases between the germline ends. The CDR3 runs 15 residues. CDR3 in DNA: TGTGCCAGCAGACGAAAGGACAGACCTAATGAAAAACTGTTTTTT. It specifies CASRRKDRPNEKLFF.

V is TRBV9 and J is TRBJ1-3; 7 nucleotides agree with TRBD1. The CDR3 has 15 residues. Germline V gene sequence: CDR1 SGDLS, CDR2 YYNGEE. V lost 4 bases to trimming and J lost 0 bases; unmatched junction nucleotides: 4. The CDR3 region is CASSLGTVSGNTIYF. CDR3 in DNA: TGTGCCAGCAGCCTTGGGACAGTCTCTGGAAACACCATATATTTT.